This passage covers 20 T cell receptor beta chains from one sample sequenced in a study of Ad26.COV2.S vaccination and SARS-CoV-2 variants. Some clones are missing from TCRdb's copy, which holds only in-frame ones; the method was immunoSEQ multiplex PCR. Among about 350,000 clones, around 88% were seen once, and the ten largest hold roughly 5%. Noted treatment: 15 to 20 received Ad26.COV2.S at low or high dose, single or two shots; about 5 received placebo; per-sample allocation not given. After the first vaccine or placebo injection, samples were drawn on day 63. The sample in question was peripheral blood, obtained in a trial of Ad26.COV2.S vaccine versus placebo. Receptors originate from a person between 18 and 65 years old who received the Ad26.COV2.S COVID-19 vaccine or a placebo.

The chain combines TRBV20-1 with TRBJ2-1; a weak D match, TRBD1 (5 bases). The germline V gene has CDR1 DFQATT and CDR2 SNEGSKA (reference sequence). The CDR3 extends over 11 amino acids. V lost 3 bases to trimming and J lost 8 bases, with 8 bases between them. CDR3: CSASKGYEQFF. In nucleotides, the CDR3 is TGCAGTGCTAGTAAGGGGTATGAGCAGTTCTTC.

This rearrangement joins TRBV27 to TRBJ2-2, with 9 bases fitting TRBD1. CDR1 is MNHEY, CDR2 SMNVEV, per germline (reference sequence). This CDR3 has 13 residues. The V gene end was trimmed by 6 bases and the J gene end by 7 bases; junction bases not matched to a gene: 3. CDR3 sequence reads: CASRRQGGGELFF. CDR3 nucleotide sequence: TGTGCCAGCAGGCGACAGGGGGGCGGGGAGCTGTTTTTT.

The CDR3 bases are TGCGCCAGCAGCCCGAGGGGCCGCTCTGGAAACACCATATATTTT. Translated, it gives CASSPRGRSGNTIYF. V and J are TRBV5-1 and TRBJ1-3; a weak D match, TRBD1 (5 bases). Trimming pared 4 bases from V and 0 bases from J, leaving 11 bases between. The CDR3 spans 15 residues. Looked up from germline, CDR1 is SGHRS and CDR2 is YFSETQ.

The chain combines TRBV28 with TRBJ2-7; 7 nucleotides agree with TRBD2. This CDR3 contains 16 residues. V shed 5 bases, J shed 1 base, and the junction held 11 bases outside the gene matches. Germline values: CDR1 MDHEN, CDR2 SYDVKM. The CDR3 loop is CASSPFTPGLSYEQYF. DNA of the CDR3: TGTGCCAGCAGTCCCTTCACTCCGGGACTATCCTACGAGCAGTACTTC.

The chain combines TRBV19 with TRBJ1-2; D is possibly TRBD1 (5 bases). Germline CDR1 LNHDA, CDR2 SQIVND (reference sequence). This CDR3 is 15 amino acids long. The ends were cut back, 1 base at V and 2 bases at J, with 11 bases in the middle. CDR3 loop: CASSIAGGANYGYTF. Written as DNA, the CDR3 is TGTGCCAGTAGTATAGCGGGTGGGGCGAACTATGGCTACACCTTC.

The V gene is TRBV25-1, the J gene TRBJ2-5; D ambiguous. V was shortened by 3 bases and J by 2 bases, with 7 bases between the two germline ends. Germline V CDR1 and CDR2: MGHDK, SYGVNS. This CDR3 is 13 amino acids long. Here the CDR3 DNA reads TGTGCCAGCAGTGACAAACTTCAAGAGACCCAGTACTTC. This encodes CASSDKLQETQYF. The entire variable domain, with the rest obtained from reference TRBV25-1 and TRBJ2-5, is as follows: EADIYQTPRYLVIGTGKKITLECSQTMGHDKMYWYQQDPGMELHLIHYSYGVNSTEKGDLSSESTVSRIRTEHFPLTLESARPSHTSQYLCASSDKLQETQYFGPGTRLLVL.

This clone appeared once. This chain connects TRBV5-1 to TRBJ2-3, with 9 bases lining up with TRBD2. Germline V gene sequence: CDR1 SGHRS, CDR2 YFSETQ. The length of the CDR3 is 15 residues. V lost 6 bases to trimming and J lost 0 bases; unmatched junction nucleotides: 5. The CDR3 nucleotides read TGCGCCAGCAAGTTGACTAGCGGTAGCACAGATACGCAGTATTTT. This sequence encodes CASKLTSGSTDTQYF.

V and J are TRBV6-5 and TRBJ1-5; a possible D gene is TRBD1 (5 bases). CDR3 length equals 14 residues. V lost 6 bases, J lost 6 bases, and 15 bases lay in between. Germline V gives CDR1 MNHEY, CDR2 SVGAGI. CDR3 bases: TGTGCCAGCAGCCGTGCAGGGTACAGTCAGCCCCAGCATTTT. Its protein is CASSRAGYSQPQHF.

This clone was recorded only once. The rearrangement links TRBV28 to TRBJ1-2; 11 bases agree with TRBD1. Per the germline V gene, CDR1 is MDHEN and CDR2 is SYDVKM. J gave up 4 bases and V 1 base, and 2 bases lay outside the gene matches. This CDR3 region has 15 residues. Written as DNA, the CDR3 is TGTGCCAGCAGTTTATATGGGACAGGGGGCTATGGCTACACCTTC. It specifies CASSLYGTGGYGYTF.

This rearrangement joins TRBV10-3 to TRBJ2-7; D is perhaps TRBD1 (6 bases). Germline V CDR1 and CDR2: ENHRY, SYGVKD. V shed 10 bases and J shed 3 bases, with 16 bases lying between them. The CDR3 is made up of 13 amino acids. The CDR3 nucleotides are TGTGCCACCAACCCAGAGGGGGTCTACGAGCAGTACTTC. It specifies CATNPEGVYEQYF.

As DNA, the CDR3 is TGTGCCAGCAGCTCCCGGGACAGGTTGAGCGAGCAGTACTTC. This codes for CASSSRDRLSEQYF. The chain carries TRBV7-9 and TRBJ2-7, with 8 bases that match TRBD1. CDR3 size: 14 residues. Germline V CDR1 and CDR2: SEHNR, FQNEAQ (reference sequence). With V trimmed by 4 bases and J by 6 bases, 8 bases remained unmatched.

Within the sample, this clone is medium-sized. V is TRBV19 and J is TRBJ1-1; 7 bases map to TRBD1. The germline gives CDR1 LNHDA, CDR2 SQIVND (reference sequence). After removal of 5 bases from V and 1 base from J, the junction contained 10 bases not matched to a gene. This CDR3 has 16 residues. The CDR3 protein is CASSEQQGPRNTEAFF. DNA for the CDR3: TGTGCCAGTAGTGAACAACAGGGGCCGCGGAACACTGAAGCTTTCTTT.

As DNA, the CDR3 is TGTGCCAGCAGTTTATTAGGTGATAGCAATCAGCCCCAGCATTTT. Its translation is CASSLLGDSNQPQHF. The chain is built from TRBV27 and TRBJ1-5; D gene uncertain. The V and J ends lost 1 base and 0 bases respectively, with 7 bases between them. CDR1 and CDR2 from the germline V gene are MNHEY and SMNVEV (reference sequence). The CDR3 totals 15 residues.

The chain carries TRBV15 and TRBJ2-7; 7 bases line up with TRBD1. J lost 4 bases, V lost 3 bases, and 15 bases had no gene match. Germline V gene lookup returns CDR1 LNHNV and CDR2 YYDKDF (reference sequence). The CDR3 contains 17 residues. This CDR3 reads CATSSHPNRGGEYEQYF. The CDR3 DNA reads as TGTGCCACCAGCAGCCACCCGAACAGGGGCGGAGAATACGAGCAGTACTTC.

The J gene is TRBJ1-1, the V gene TRBV6-5, with D perhaps TRBD1 (5 bases). Trimming pared 2 bases from V and 8 bases from J, leaving 9 bases between. The CDR3 length is 12 residues. Germline CDR1 and CDR2: MNHEY and SVGAGI. The CDR3 spells CASSYLSGEAFF. Here the CDR3 DNA reads TGTGCCAGCAGTTACCTTTCAGGGGAAGCTTTCTTT.

The chain employs TRBV28 and TRBJ1-2; no clear D gene. V was pared by 3 bases and J by 7 bases, with 9 bases between. Per germline, CDR1 MDHEN and CDR2 SYDVKM. The CDR3 is made up of 12 amino acids. This chain's CDR3 is CASSLGRSGYTF. The CDR3, as DNA: TGTGCCAGCAGTTTGGGGAGATCTGGCTACACCTTC.

In DNA form, the CDR3 reads TGTGCCAGCAGCGTCGGGACAGGACGCTATGGCTACACCTTC. Translating it yields CASSVGTGRYGYTF. The chain is built from TRBV9 and TRBJ1-2, with 8 bases lining up with TRBD1. Germline V gene sequence: CDR1 SGDLS, CDR2 YYNGEE. This CDR3 has 14 amino acids. The trim removed 2 bases at V and 4 bases at J, leaving 4 bases unmatched. Variable domain in full (rest from reference TRBV9 and TRBJ1-2): DSGVTQTPKHLITATGQRVTLRCSPRSGDLSVYWYQQSLDQGLQFLIQYYNGEERAKGNILERFSAQQFPDLHSELNLSSLELGDSALYFCASSVGTGRYGYTFGSGTRLTVV.

V gene TRBV18 combines with J gene TRBJ1-1; no firm D call. V was clipped by 2 bases and J by 1 base, with 14 bases between them. CDR3 length equals 16 residues. Germline lookup yields CDR1 KGHSH and CDR2 LQKENI. The CDR3 sequence is CASSPGPIAANTEAFF. CDR3 in DNA: TGTGCCAGCTCACCAGGGCCAATTGCGGCGAACACTGAAGCTTTCTTT.

The chain combines TRBV10-1 with TRBJ1-1; D is unclear. The germline CDR1 and CDR2 sequences are WNHNN and SYGVQD (reference sequence). The CDR3 covers 13 residues. Trimming took 7 bases from V and 6 from J, leaving 15 bases between them. This CDR3 is CASKGNLFSEAFF. CDR3 in DNA: TGCGCCAGCAAGGGCAATCTCTTTTCTGAAGCTTTCTTT.

The count of this clone is one. This chain uses TRBV19 with TRBJ2-3, with 9 positions matching TRBD1. The CDR3 consists of 15 residues. Trimming at V came to 6 bases and at J to 3 bases, leaving 7 bases not matched to a gene. Germline V CDR1 and CDR2: LNHDA, SQIVND (reference sequence). The CDR3 nucleotides read TGTGCCAGTAGGTCTACAGGGGGCAGGACAGATACGCAGTATTTT. As protein: CASRSTGGRTDTQYF. The entire variable domain, with the rest obtained from reference TRBV19 and TRBJ2-3, is as follows: DGGITQSPKYLFRKEGQNVTLSCEQNLNHDAMYWYRQDPGQGLRLIYYSQIVNDFQKGDIAEGYSVSREKKESFPLTVTSAQKNPTAFYLCASRSTGGRTDTQYFGPGTRLTVL.